One sample yielded the 14 T cell receptor beta chains listed below, sequenced in a study of shared T cell receptors in the human thymus. Generated by immunoSEQ multiplex PCR, the TCRdb table keeps only in-frame clones and is missing some. The sample holds around 340,000 clones, more than 85% seen once. The sample consisted of thymocytes. These receptors all come from a human donor.

V gene TRBV14 combines with J gene TRBJ1-3, with a weak D call TRBD1 (5 bases). The V gene lost 3 bases and the J gene lost 0 bases, with 6 bases spanning the gap. The V gene's germline CDR1 is SGHDN and CDR2 FVKESK. The CDR3 has 14 amino acids. The CDR3 DNA is TGTGCCAGCAGCCAGACAGTCTCTGGAAACACCATATATTTT. It specifies CASSQTVSGNTIYF. The full variable domain, rest sourced from reference TRBV14 and TRBJ1-3, is EAGVTQFPSHSVIEKGQTVTLRCDPISGHDNLYWYRRVMGKEIKFLLHFVKESKQDESGMPNNRFLAERTGGTYSTLKVQPAELEDSGVYFCASSQTVSGNTIYFGEGSWLTVV.

The chain employs TRBV12-5 and TRBJ2-1; tentatively, D is TRBD1 (5 bases). The V gene's germline CDR1 is LGHNT and CDR2 FRNRAP. The CDR3 has 21 amino acids. With 2 bases removed from V and 8 bases from J, the gap between germline ends came to 34 bases. In DNA, the CDR3 is TGTGCTAGTGGTTTGCTACCAAACAAACCCTGGCAGGGTGGAGCATTCCATGAGCAGTTCTTC. It encodes CASGLLPNKPWQGGAFHEQFF.

J is TRBJ1-5 and V is TRBV27; 9 bases map to TRBD1. This CDR3 contains 15 residues. V lost 5 bases, J lost 3 bases, and 5 bases stayed unmatched. Germline V lookup: CDR1 MNHEY, CDR2 SMNVEV (reference sequence). CDR3 DNA sequence: TGTGCCAGCAGTCCCAGGACAGGGGACAATCAGCCCCAGCATTTT. Translating it yields CASSPRTGDNQPQHF.

The chain uses TRBV15 and TRBJ2-7, with 8 bases identical to TRBD1. There are 15 residues in the CDR3. CDR1 is LNHNV, CDR2 YYDKDF, per germline (reference sequence). V shed 3 bases and J 4 bases; nucleotides not matched to a gene: 8. CDR3 nucleotide sequence: TGTGCCACCAGCAGCCGACAGGGGCTCCAATACGAGCAGTACTTC. It codes for CATSSRQGLQYEQYF.

The chain has TRBV6-6 and TRBJ1-5, with D possibly matching TRBD1 (6 bases). Trimming left V 6 bases short and J 2 bases short, with 17 bases between. The CDR3 consists of 16 residues. Per the germline V gene, CDR1 is MNHNY and CDR2 is SVGAGI (reference sequence). The CDR3 DNA follows: TGTGCCAGCAGAAATCAGGACAGTAGGGGCAATCAGCCCCAGCATTTT. Its protein is CASRNQDSRGNQPQHF.

The gene calls are TRBV7-6 and TRBJ2-3; perhaps D is TRBD1 or TRBD2 (6 bases each). Trimming stripped 1 base from V and 4 bases from J, with 18 bases between. The CDR3 is 17 residues long. Germline loops: CDR1 SGHVS, CDR2 FNYEAQ. In DNA form, the CDR3 reads TGTGCCAGCAGCTTAGTCCACAGGGAGGTTGGCCCAGATACGCAGTATTTT. Its translation: CASSLVHREVGPDTQYF.

This chain uses TRBV6-6 with TRBJ2-5; no definite D call. Trimming removed 6 bases at V and 1 base at J, with 15 bases between. CDR1 is MNHNY, CDR2 SVGAGI, per germline (reference sequence). This CDR3 is 15 amino acids long. CDR3 bases: TGTGCCAGCAGGCGAAAACTCGACCGCCAAGAGACCCAGTACTTC. It specifies CASRRKLDRQETQYF.

The J gene is TRBJ2-1, the V gene TRBV7-3; D might be TRBD2 (6 bases). V shed 5 bases and J shed 3 bases, with 20 bases lying between them. Germline V lookup: CDR1 SGHTA, CDR2 FQGTGA. The CDR3 totals 17 residues. The CDR3 nucleotides are TGTGCCAGCAGCCCGGCGGGGATGCTACCTTACTACAATGAGCAGTTCTTC. Translated: CASSPAGMLPYYNEQFF.

This clone was observed a single time. The CDR3 loop is CASTPGYGYTF. DNA of the CDR3: TGTGCCAGCACCCCGGGGTATGGCTACACCTTC. The chain is built from TRBV28 and TRBJ1-2; D not resolved. The V end was cut by 7 bases, the J end by 5 bases, with 8 bases between. Germline V CDR1 and CDR2: MDHEN, SYDVKM. CDR3 length: 11 residues.

This clone occurred once. The chain combines TRBV14 with TRBJ2-3; 9 positions agree with TRBD2. Trimming removed 0 bases from V and 5 bases from J; junction bases left unmatched: 9. CDR1 and CDR2 from the germline V gene are SGHDN and FVKESK. This CDR3 is built from 17 residues. CDR3: CASSQESSGNKEDTQYF. Here the CDR3 DNA reads TGTGCCAGCAGCCAAGAGTCTAGCGGGAATAAGGAAGATACGCAGTATTTT.

The rearrangement joins TRBV5-1 to TRBJ2-3; TRBD2 matches at 15 bases. Germline CDR1 is SGHRS and CDR2 is YFSETQ. The CDR3 covers 18 residues. Losses at the gene ends were 1 base for V and 5 bases for J; bases not matched to a gene: 8. This CDR3 is CASSLWGLAGGVIDTQYF. Here the CDR3 DNA reads TGCGCCAGCAGCTTGTGGGGACTAGCGGGAGGCGTGATAGATACGCAGTATTTT.

The chain recombines TRBV10-3 with TRBJ2-7; D gene uncertain. The CDR3 extends over 15 amino acids. The V gene's germline CDR1 is ENHRY and CDR2 SYGVKD. With 2 bases removed from V and 1 base from J, the gap between germline ends came to 12 bases. The CDR3 is CAISESGLGSYEQYF. CDR3 DNA sequence: TGTGCCATCAGTGAGAGTGGCCTGGGGTCCTACGAGCAGTACTTC.

This chain connects TRBV28 to TRBJ2-3, with D possibly matching TRBD1 (6 bases). The CDR3 sequence is 16 residues long. From germline, CDR1 is MDHEN and CDR2 SYDVKM. V was shortened by 3 bases and J by 0 bases, with 13 bases between the two germline ends. The CDR3 reads CASSFPTGLSTDTQYF. CDR3 nucleotide sequence: TGTGCCAGCAGTTTCCCGACAGGTCTCAGCACAGATACGCAGTATTTT.

This rearrangement joins TRBV6-1 to TRBJ2-4; no clear D gene. Germline V gene lookup returns CDR1 MNHNS and CDR2 SASEGT. The CDR3 runs to 15 residues. The germline V and J ends were trimmed by 7 bases and 8 bases, with 21 bases remaining between them. The CDR3 sequence: CASTSQPETQDIQYF. In DNA form, the CDR3 reads TGTGCCAGCACCTCCCAACCAGAGACGCAAGACATTCAGTACTTC.